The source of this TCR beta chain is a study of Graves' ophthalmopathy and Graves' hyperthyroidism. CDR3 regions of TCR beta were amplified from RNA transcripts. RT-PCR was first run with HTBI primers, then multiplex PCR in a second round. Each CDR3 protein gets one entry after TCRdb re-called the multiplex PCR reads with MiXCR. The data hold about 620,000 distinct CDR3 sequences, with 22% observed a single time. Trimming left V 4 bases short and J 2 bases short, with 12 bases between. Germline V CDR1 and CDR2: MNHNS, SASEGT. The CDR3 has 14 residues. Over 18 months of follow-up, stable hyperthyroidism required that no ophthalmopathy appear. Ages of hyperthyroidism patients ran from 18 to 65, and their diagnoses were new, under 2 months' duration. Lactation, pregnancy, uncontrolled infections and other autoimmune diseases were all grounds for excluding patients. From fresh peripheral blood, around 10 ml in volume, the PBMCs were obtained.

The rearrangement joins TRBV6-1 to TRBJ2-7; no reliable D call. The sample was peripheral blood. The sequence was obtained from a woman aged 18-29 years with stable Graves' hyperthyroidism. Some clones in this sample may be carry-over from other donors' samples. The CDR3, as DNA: TGTGCCAGCAGTGTTACGGACGCTACCTACGAGCAGTACTTC. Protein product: CASSVTDATYEQYF.